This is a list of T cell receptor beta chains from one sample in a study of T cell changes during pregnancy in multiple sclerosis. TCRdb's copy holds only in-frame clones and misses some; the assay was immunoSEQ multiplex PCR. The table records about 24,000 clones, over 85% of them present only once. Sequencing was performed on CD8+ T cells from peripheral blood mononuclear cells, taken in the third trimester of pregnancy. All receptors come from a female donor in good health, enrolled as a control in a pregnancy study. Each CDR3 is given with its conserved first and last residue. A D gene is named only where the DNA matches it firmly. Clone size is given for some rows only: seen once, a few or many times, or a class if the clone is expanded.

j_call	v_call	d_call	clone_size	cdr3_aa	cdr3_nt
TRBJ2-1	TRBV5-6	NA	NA	CASSLSANEQFF	TGTGCCAGCAGCTTGAGCGCGAATGAGCAGTTCTTC
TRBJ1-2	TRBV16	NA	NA	CASSQLNSGYTF	TGTGCCAGCAGCCAATTAAATTCGGGCTACACCTTC
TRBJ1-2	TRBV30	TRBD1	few	CAWSDREYYGYTF	TGTGCCTGGAGCGACAGGGAATACTATGGCTACACCTTC
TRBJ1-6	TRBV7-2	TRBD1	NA	CASSLRVGQGNSPLHF	TGTGCCAGCAGCTTACGAGTAGGACAGGGCAATTCACCCCTCCACTTT
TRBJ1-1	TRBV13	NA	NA	CASSLEGGTEAFF	TGTGCCAGCAGCTTAGAAGGGGGCACTGAAGCTTTCTTT
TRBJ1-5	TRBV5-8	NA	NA	CATQAGHNQPQHF	TGTGCCACCCAGGCGGGGCACAATCAGCCCCAGCATTTT
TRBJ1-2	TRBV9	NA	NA	CASSVVSQADRYGYTF	TGTGCCAGCAGCGTAGTTTCACAGGCCGACCGCTATGGCTACACCTTC
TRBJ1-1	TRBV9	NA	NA	CASSRRDTEAFF	TGTGCCAGCAGCCGGAGGGACACTGAAGCTTTCTTT
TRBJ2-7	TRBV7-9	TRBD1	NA	CASSPGQVSSYEQYF	TGTGCCAGCAGCCCTGGACAGGTTAGCTCCTACGAGCAGTACTTC
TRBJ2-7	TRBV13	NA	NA	CASSLRLAYEQYF	TGTGCCAGCAGCCTCAGACTGGCCTACGAGCAGTACTTC
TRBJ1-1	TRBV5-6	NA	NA	CASRRGVVTEAFF	TGTGCCAGCAGACGCGGGGTAGTCACTGAAGCTTTCTTT
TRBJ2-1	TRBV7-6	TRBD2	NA	CASSSMTSGSYNEQFF	TGTGCCAGCAGCTCGATGACTAGCGGATCCTACAATGAGCAGTTCTTC
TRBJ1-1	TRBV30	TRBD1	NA	CAWSIDRVGSEAFF	TGTGCCTGGAGTATAGACAGGGTGGGCAGTGAAGCTTTCTTT
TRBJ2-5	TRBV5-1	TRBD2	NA	CASSDLAGGQETQYF	TGCGCCAGCAGCGACCTAGCGGGGGGCCAAGAGACCCAGTACTTC
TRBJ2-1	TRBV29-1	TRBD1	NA	CSNQRGLEQFF	TGCAGCAACCAGAGGGGGCTGGAGCAGTTCTTC
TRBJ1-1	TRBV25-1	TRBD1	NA	CASSAPGTGDDTEAFF	TGTGCCAGCAGTGCCCCCGGGACAGGGGACGACACTGAAGCTTTCTTT